The entry below describes one TCR beta chain. What it binds is unknown. The sample comes from a study of cytomegalovirus exposure and HLA in healthy donors. Study observations and caveats: Altogether, more than 150 TCR beta chains were recorded as cytomegalovirus-associated. A few CMV-associated chains proved CMV antigen-specific in vitro. Reported results showed that the classifier diagnosed cytomegalovirus status with high specificity and sensitivity.

The validation cohort, a group of 120 or so subjects, included the donors and was separate from the approximately 700-subject first cohort. The data were produced by immunoSEQ multiplex PCR, yet TCRdb's version contains in-frame clones alone and is incomplete. The table shows 90,000 to 150,000 clones, with more than 85% occurring only once. Germline assignment: CDR1 SEHNR and CDR2 FQNEAQ (reference sequence). The CDR3 is 13 residues long. Trimming cost V 5 bases and J 5 bases, with 12 bases left between them. V and J are TRBV7-9 and TRBJ1-2; no reliable D call. The sequence came from a man in his late teens or twenties in good health and CMV-seropositive. Sequenced: PBMCs. CDR3 residues: CASSPTSGYGYTF. The CDR3 DNA reads as TGTGCCAGCAGCCCAACTTCGGGGTATGGCTACACCTTC.